Following are 4 T cell receptor beta chains from one sample sequenced in a study of blood T cell repertoires in COVID-19 (TCRdb year 2020). The library relied on the immunoSEQ multiplex PCR assay. Here the immuneACCESS table is served through TCRdb, limited to in-frame sequences with V and J called. Missing clones are a known gap in these copies; in checked studies unresolved V genes cover under half, and the rest lacks a known reason. The sample contains roughly 200,000 clones, about four fifths of them found a single time. The top ten clonotypes cover approximately 11% of the sample. Sequencing was carried out using peripheral blood. These receptors all stem from a woman aged 40 to 55 with COVID-19, enrolled during active disease.

The V gene is TRBV6-5, the J gene TRBJ1-5; tentatively, D is TRBD1 (6 bases). With 6 bases removed from V and 6 bases from J, the gap between germline ends came to 12 bases. The CDR3 consists of 13 residues. Germline V gene sequence: CDR1 MNHEY, CDR2 SVGAGI. DNA of the CDR3: TGTGCCAGCAGCCGGGACATGGCTCAGCCCCAGCATTTT. This gives the protein CASSRDMAQPQHF.

The V call is TRBV19, the J call TRBJ1-5; D possibly corresponds to TRBD1 (6 bases). Per the germline V gene, CDR1 is LNHDA and CDR2 is SQIVND (reference sequence). The length of the CDR3 is 13 residues. The V and J ends lost 8 bases and 1 base respectively, with 9 bases between them. For the CDR3, the DNA is TGTGCCAGTGGACAGTTCAGCAATCAGCCCCAGCATTTT. Its protein product is CASGQFSNQPQHF.

In its sample, this clone was seen once. A read error may produce the germline difference seen at one junction end. The chain uses TRBV2 and TRBJ2-1; 12 bases match TRBD2. The CDR3 spans 11 residues. Germline CDR1 SNHLY, CDR2 FYNNEI. The CDR3 here is CASSEGLAGVF. CDR3 coding DNA: TGTGCCAGCAGTGAAGGACTAGCGGGGGTCTTC. Complete variable domain (other parts from reference TRBV2 and TRBJ2-1): EPEVTQTPSHQVTQMGQEVILRCVPISNHLYFYWYRQILGQKVEFLVSFYNNEISEKSEIFDDQFSVERPDGSNFTLKIRSTKLEDSAMYFCASSEGLAGVFGPGTRLTVL.

This chain uses TRBV5-1 with TRBJ2-7; TRBD1 might be the D (6 bases). The ends were cut back, 3 bases at V and 2 bases at J, with 12 bases in the middle. Germline V CDR1 and CDR2: SGHRS, YFSETQ. This CDR3 has 14 amino acids. The CDR3 loop is CASSSLQGPYEQYF. The DNA of the CDR3 is TGCGCCAGCAGCTCCCTACAGGGTCCCTACGAGCAGTACTTC.